This T cell receptor (beta chain) was identified during a study of T cell repertoires in cytomegalovirus infection. In the study overall: A matching HLA type, together with CMV infection, was signaled by public TCR beta signatures.

This CDR3 contains 15 residues. V dropped 6 bases and J dropped 1 base, with 13 bases sitting between them. Per germline, CDR1 SNHLY and CDR2 FYNNEI. One entry per CDR3 protein, called by TCRdb with MiXCR from the reads. In the table there are 28,000 or so distinct CDR3 sequences, under 20% of which are singletons. Of note for this clonotype: Its antigen is unknown.

Whole-study findings and limits: What dominated the ex vivo response were HLA-C-restricted CMV-specific TCR beta clonotypes.

Sequencing was performed on CD8+ T cells from cultured PBMCs, taken from culture after CMV antigen stimulation. The gene calls are TRBV2 and TRBJ1-5; maybe TRBD1 (5 bases). This receptor was obtained from a human donor in good health (CMV status not recorded). Some clones in this sample may be carry-over from other donors' samples. CDR3 sequence: CASRYGTSSNQPQHF. For the CDR3, the DNA is TGTGCCAGCAGGTACGGGACGAGCAGCAATCAGCCCCAGCATTTT.